This record looks at one T cell receptor beta chain sequence and its context. V was cut by 5 bases and J by 2 bases, with 17 bases left in between. CDR1 is SEHNR and CDR2 is FQNEAQ in the germline V gene (reference sequence). The CDR3 totals 16 residues. Genomic DNA (from each subset) was split evenly across several immunoSEQ plates. TCRdb keeps only in-frame clones here, not all; method: immunoSEQ multiplex PCR. The sample consists of fewer than 1 million clones, around 96% of them appearing once. This entry belongs to a study of shared clonotypes between healthy human individuals. About the research overall: Those who served as donors were two women and three men between the ages of 18 and 49.

Terminally differentiated effector memory CD45RA+ cells were left out of the naive CD8 fraction, which was CD45RO-negative and positively selected for CCR7. J is TRBJ2-3 and V is TRBV7-9; weak D call: TRBD2 (7 bases). The source of this sequence is a man aged 25 to 40 in good health. Sequencing was performed on naive CD8+ T cells sorted from blood. CDR3 coding DNA: TGTGCCAGCAGCCCGAAGGGGGGGGCTTACACAGATACGCAGTATTTT. Translated, it gives CASSPKGGAYTDTQYF.